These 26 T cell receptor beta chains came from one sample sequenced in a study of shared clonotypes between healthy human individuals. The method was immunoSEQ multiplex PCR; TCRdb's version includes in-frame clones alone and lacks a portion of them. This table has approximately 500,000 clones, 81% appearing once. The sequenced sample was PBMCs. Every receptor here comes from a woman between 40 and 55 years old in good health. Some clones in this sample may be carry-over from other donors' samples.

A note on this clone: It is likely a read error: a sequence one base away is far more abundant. In DNA, the CDR3 is TGTGCCAACAGGTCCGGGACAGTCCTCTACGAGCAGTACTTC. Amino acids: CANRSGTVLYEQYF. The rearrangement links TRBV6-6 to TRBJ2-7; TRBD1 agrees at 7 bases. The CDR3 is made up of 14 amino acids. Per the germline V gene, CDR1 is MNHNY and CDR2 is SVGAGI (reference sequence). Trimming took 10 bases from V and 3 from J; bases not matched to a gene: 12.

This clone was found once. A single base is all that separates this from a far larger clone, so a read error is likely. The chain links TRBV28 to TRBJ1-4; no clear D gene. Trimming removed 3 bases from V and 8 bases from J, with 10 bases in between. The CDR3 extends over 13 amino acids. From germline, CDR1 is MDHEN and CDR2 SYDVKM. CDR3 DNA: TGTGCCAGCAGTTTTTCGAGGTTCGAAAAACTGTTTTTT. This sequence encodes CASSFSRFEKLFF.

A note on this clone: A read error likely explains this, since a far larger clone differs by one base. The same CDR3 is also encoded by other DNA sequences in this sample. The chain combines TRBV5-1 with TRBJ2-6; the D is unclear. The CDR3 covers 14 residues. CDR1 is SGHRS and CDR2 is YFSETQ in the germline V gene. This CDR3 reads CASSLGSGANVLTF. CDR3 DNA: TGCGCCAGCAGCTTGGGCTCTGGTGCCAACGTCCTGACTTTC.

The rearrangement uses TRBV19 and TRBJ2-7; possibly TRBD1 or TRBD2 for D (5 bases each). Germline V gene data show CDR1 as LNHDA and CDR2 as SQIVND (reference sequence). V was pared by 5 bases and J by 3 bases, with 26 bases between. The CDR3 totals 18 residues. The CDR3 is CASSLTALDLLGVYEQYF. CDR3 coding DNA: TGTGCCAGTAGTTTAACCGCCCTCGACCTACTAGGGGTCTACGAGCAGTACTTC.

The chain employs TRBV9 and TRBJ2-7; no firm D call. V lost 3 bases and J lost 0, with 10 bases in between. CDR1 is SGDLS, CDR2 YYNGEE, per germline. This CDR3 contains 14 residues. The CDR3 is CASSGGTTSYEQYF. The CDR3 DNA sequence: TGTGCCAGCAGCGGCGGAACGACCTCCTACGAGCAGTACTTC.

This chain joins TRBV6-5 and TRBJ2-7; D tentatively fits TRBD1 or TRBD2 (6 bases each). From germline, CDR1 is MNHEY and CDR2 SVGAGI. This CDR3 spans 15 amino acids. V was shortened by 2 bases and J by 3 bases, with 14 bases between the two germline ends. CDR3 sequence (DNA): TGTGCCAGCAGTTACAGTCCGGGGGCGAACTACGAGCAGTACTTC. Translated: CASSYSPGANYEQYF.

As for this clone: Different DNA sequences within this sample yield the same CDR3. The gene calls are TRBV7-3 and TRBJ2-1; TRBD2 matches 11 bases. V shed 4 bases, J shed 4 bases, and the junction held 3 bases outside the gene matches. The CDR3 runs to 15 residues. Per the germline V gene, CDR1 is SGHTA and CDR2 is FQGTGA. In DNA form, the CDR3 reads TGTGCCAGCAGCTCTGGACTAGCGGGTTACAATGAGCAGTTCTTC. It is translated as CASSSGLAGYNEQFF. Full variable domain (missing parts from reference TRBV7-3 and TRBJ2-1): GAGVSQTPSNKVTEKGKYVELRCDPISGHTALYWYRQSLGQGPEFLIYFQGTGAADDSGLPNDRFFAVRPEGSVSTLKIQRTERGDSAVYLCASSSGLAGYNEQFFGPGTRLTVL.

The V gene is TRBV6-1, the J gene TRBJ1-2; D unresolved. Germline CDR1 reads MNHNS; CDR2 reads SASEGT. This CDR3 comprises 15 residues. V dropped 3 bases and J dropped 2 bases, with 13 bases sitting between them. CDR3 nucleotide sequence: TGTGCCAGCAGTGATCCCCGACACCTAAACTATGGCTACACCTTC. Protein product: CASSDPRHLNYGYTF.

CDR3 coding DNA: TGTGCCAGCTCACAAGTAACAGGGGGGGAAGCTGAGCAGTTCTTC. Translation: CASSQVTGGEAEQFF. This chain uses TRBV18 with TRBJ2-1; a possible D gene is TRBD1 (8 bases). The ends were cut back, 4 bases at V and 9 bases at J, with 19 bases in the middle. The CDR3 contains 15 residues. Germline CDR1 and CDR2: KGHSH and LQKENI. Supplemented by reference TRBV18 and TRBJ2-1, the full variable domain reads NAGVMQNPRHLVRRRGQEARLRCSPMKGHSHVYWYRQLPEEGLKFMVYLQKENIIDESGMPKERFSAEFPKEGPSILRIQQVVRGDSAAYFCASSQVTGGEAEQFFGPGTRLTVL.

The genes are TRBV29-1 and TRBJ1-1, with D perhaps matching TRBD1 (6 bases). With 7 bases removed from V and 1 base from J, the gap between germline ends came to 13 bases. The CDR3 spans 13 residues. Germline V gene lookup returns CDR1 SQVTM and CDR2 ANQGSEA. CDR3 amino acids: CSAAQGTNTEAFF. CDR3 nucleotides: TGCAGCGCTGCACAGGGTACGAACACTGAAGCTTTCTTT.

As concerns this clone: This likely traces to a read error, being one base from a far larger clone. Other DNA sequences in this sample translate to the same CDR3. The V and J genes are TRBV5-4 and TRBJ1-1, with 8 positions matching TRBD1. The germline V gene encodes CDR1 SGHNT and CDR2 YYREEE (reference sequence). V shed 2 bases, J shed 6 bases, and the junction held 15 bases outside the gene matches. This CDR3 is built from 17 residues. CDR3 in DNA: TGTGCCAGCAGCTTAGGGGGAACAGGGGGTGCGGTCGCTGAAGCTTTCTTT. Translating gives CASSLGGTGGAVAEAFF.

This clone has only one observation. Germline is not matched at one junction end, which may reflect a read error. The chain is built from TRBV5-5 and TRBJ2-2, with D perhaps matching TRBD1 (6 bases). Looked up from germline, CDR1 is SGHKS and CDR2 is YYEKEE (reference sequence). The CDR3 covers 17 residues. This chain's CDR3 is CASSQDSWAGVAGELFF. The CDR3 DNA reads TGCGCCAGCAGCCAAGATTCATGGGCAGGGGTCGCAGGGGAGCTGTTTTTT.

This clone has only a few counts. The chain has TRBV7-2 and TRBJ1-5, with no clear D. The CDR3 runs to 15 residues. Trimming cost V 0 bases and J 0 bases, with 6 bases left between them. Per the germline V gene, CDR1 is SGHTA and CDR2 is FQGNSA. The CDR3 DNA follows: TGTGCCAGCAGCTTAGCGGGTTATAGCAATCAGCCCCAGCATTTT. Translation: CASSLAGYSNQPQHF.

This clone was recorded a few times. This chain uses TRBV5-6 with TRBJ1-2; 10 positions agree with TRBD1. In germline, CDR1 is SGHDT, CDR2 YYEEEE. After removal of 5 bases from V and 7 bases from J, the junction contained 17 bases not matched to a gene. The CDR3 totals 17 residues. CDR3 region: CASSDSGTGDNKGGYTF. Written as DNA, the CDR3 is TGTGCCAGCAGTGACTCCGGGACAGGGGACAACAAGGGTGGCTACACCTTC.

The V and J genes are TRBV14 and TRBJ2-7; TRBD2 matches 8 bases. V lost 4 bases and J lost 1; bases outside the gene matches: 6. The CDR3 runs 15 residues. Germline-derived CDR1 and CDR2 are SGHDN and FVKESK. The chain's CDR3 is CASSRVGGVSYEQYF. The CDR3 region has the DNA TGTGCCAGCAGCCGAGTCGGGGGGGTTTCCTACGAGCAGTACTTC.

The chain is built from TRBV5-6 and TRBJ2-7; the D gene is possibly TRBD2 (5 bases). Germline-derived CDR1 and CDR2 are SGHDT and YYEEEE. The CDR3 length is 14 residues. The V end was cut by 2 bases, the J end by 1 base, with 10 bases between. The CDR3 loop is CASSFTGISYEQYF. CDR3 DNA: TGTGCCAGCAGCTTCACCGGGATTTCCTACGAGCAGTACTTC.

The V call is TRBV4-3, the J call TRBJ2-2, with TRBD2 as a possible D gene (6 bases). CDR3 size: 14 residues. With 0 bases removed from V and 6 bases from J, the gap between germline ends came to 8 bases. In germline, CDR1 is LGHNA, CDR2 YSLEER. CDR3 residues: CASSQDGGSGELFF. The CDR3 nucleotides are TGCGCCAGCAGCCAAGATGGGGGGTCCGGGGAGCTGTTTTTT.

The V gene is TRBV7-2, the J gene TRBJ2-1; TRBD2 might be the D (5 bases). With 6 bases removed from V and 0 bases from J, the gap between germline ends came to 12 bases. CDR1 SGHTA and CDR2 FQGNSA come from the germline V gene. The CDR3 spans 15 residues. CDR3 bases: TGTGCCAGCAGAACTACACGGGACTCCTACAATGAGCAGTTCTTC. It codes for CASRTTRDSYNEQFF.

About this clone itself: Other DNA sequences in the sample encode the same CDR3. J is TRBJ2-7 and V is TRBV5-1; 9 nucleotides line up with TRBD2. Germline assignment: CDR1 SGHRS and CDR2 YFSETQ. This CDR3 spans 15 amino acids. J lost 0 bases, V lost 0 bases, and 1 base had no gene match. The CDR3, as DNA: TGCGCCAGCAGCTTGGTTAGCGGGAGCTCCTACGAGCAGTACTTC. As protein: CASSLVSGSSYEQYF.

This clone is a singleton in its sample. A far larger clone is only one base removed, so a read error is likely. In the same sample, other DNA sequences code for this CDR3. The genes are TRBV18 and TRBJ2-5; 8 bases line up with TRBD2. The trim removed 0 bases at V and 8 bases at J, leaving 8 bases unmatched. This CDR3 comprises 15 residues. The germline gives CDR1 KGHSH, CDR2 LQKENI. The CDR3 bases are TGTGCCAGCTCACCACCCACTAGCGGCCGAGGAACCCAGTACTTC. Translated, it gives CASSPPTSGRGTQYF.

For the CDR3, the DNA is TGTGCCAGCAGTGACGAGGGGGGGGGAAATGAGCAGTTCTTC. Amino acids: CASSDEGGGNEQFF. The chain links TRBV6-4 to TRBJ2-1; TRBD2 might be the D (7 bases). Per germline, CDR1 MRHNA and CDR2 SNTAGT. There are 14 residues in the CDR3. Trimming stripped 2 bases from V and 7 bases from J, with 12 bases between.

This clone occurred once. The CDR3 reads CASSLWDYQETQYF. The CDR3 DNA is TGTGCCAGCAGCTTATGGGATTACCAAGAGACCCAGTACTTC. V and J are TRBV7-9 and TRBJ2-5; D is unresolved. V lost 2 bases and J 0 bases, leaving 7 bases between the germline ends. Per the germline V gene, CDR1 is SEHNR and CDR2 is FQNEAQ (reference sequence). The CDR3 is 14 residues long.

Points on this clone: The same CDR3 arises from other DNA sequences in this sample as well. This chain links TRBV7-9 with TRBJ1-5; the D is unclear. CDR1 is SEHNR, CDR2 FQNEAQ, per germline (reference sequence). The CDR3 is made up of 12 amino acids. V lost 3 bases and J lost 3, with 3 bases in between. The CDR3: CASSLDNQPQHF. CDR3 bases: TGTGCCAGCAGCTTGGACAATCAGCCCCAGCATTTT. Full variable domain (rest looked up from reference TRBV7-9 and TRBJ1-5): DTGVSQNPRHKITKRGQNVTFRCDPISEHNRLYWYRQTLGQGPEFLTYFQNEAQLEKSRLLSDRFSAERPKGSFSTLEIQRTEQGDSAMYLCASSLDNQPQHFGDGTRLSIL.

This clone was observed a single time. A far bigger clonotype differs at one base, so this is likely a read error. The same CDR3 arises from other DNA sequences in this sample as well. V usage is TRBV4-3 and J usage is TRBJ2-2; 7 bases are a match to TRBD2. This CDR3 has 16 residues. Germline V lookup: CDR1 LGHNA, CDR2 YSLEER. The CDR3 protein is CASSQDTLGGPGELFF. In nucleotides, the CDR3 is TGCGCTAGCAGCCAAGATACGCTGGGAGGGCCCGGGGAGCTGTTTTTT.

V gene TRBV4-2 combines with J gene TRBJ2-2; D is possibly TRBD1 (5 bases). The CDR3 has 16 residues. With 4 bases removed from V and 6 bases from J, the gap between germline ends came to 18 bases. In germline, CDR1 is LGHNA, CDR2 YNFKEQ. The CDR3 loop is CASSPRAGRVSGELFF. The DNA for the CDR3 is TGTGCCAGCAGCCCACGGGCAGGGCGAGTCTCCGGGGAGCTGTTTTTT.

CDR3 in amino acids: CASSAGGQFF. DNA of the CDR3: TGTGCCAGCAGCGCCGGCGGGCAGTTCTTC. This rearrangement joins TRBV28 to TRBJ2-1; no clear D gene. CDR3 length equals 10 residues. Trimming took off 6 bases at V and 12 bases at J, with 9 bases between the two ends. CDR1 and CDR2 (germline): MDHEN, SYDVKM.